A selection of T cell receptor beta chains follows, all from one sample in a study of T-cell reconstitution after alpha-beta-depleted transplantation in children. TCRdb re-analysed the PCR reads in MiXCR, keeping a single row per CDR3 protein. This sample carries 150,000 to 200,000 distinct CDR3 sequences, approximately 10% of them seen once, and the ten largest clones take around 13%. Sequencing was performed on PBMCs, taken before TCRalphabeta/CD19-depleted stem cell transplant. These receptors all come from a boy aged 2 to 9 with acute myeloid leukemia, due to receive a stem cell transplant. CDR3s include the opening cysteine and the closing phenylalanine or tryptophan. A D gene is named only where the DNA matches it firmly. Clone size is stated in some rows and not others, as once, few, many or a class when expanded.

CDR3aa,CDR3nt,d_gene,j_gene,v_gene,abundance
CASSTRTGMNTEAFF,TGCGCCAGCAGCACACGGACAGGGATGAACACTGAAGCTTTCTTT,TRBD1,TRBJ1-1,TRBV5-1,many
CSVRGSGFEQYF,TGCAGCGTCAGGGGGTCGGGGTTCGAGCAGTACTTC,TRBD1,TRBJ2-7,TRBV29-1,many
CASAGPSGSYRRFYNEQFF,TGCGCCAGCGCAGGGCCTAGCGGGAGCTACCGAAGGTTTTACAATGAGCAGTTCTTC,TRBD2,TRBJ2-1,TRBV5-1,many
CASSLASGGANEQFF,TGTGCCAGCAGTTTAGCCAGCGGGGGGGCCAATGAGCAGTTCTTC,TRBD2,TRBJ2-1,TRBV12-3/TRBV12-4,many
CSVQGSSGGGTDTQYF,TGCAGCGTCCAAGGGTCTAGCGGGGGGGGCACAGATACGCAGTATTTT,TRBD2,TRBJ2-3,TRBV29-1,many
CSARVGRAPYEQYF,TGCAGTGCTAGAGTCGGGAGGGCCCCCTACGAGCAGTACTTC,TRBD2,TRBJ2-7,TRBV20-1,many
CASRPGTVNEKLFF,TGTGCCAGCAGGCCCGGGACAGTAAATGAAAAACTGTTTTTT,TRBD1,TRBJ1-4,TRBV12-3/TRBV12-4,many
CASSLGGNRYTEAFF,TGTGCCAGCAGTTTAGGAGGGAACAGGTACACTGAAGCTTTCTTT,.,TRBJ1-1,TRBV28,many
CASSLRQGEGYTF,TGCGCCAGCAGCTTGAGGCAGGGAGAGGGCTACACCTTC,.,TRBJ1-2,TRBV5-1,many
CASSDRATEAFF,TGTGCCAGCAGCGACAGGGCCACTGAAGCTTTCTTT,TRBD1,TRBJ1-1,TRBV27,many
CSAKGLALYNEQFF,TGCAGTGCGAAGGGACTAGCGCTTTACAATGAGCAGTTCTTC,TRBD2,TRBJ2-1,TRBV20-1,many
CSARTGSNSGNTIYF,TGCAGCGCCCGGACAGGGAGCAACTCTGGAAACACCATATATTTT,TRBD1,TRBJ1-3,TRBV29-1,many
CASSFRRDNSPLHF,TGTGCCAGCAGTTTTAGACGGGATAATTCACCCCTCCACTTT,.,TRBJ1-6,TRBV6-5,many
CASSFLAGGGPRTQYF,TGTGCCAGCAGCTTTCTAGCGGGGGGCGGGCCCCGGACGCAGTATTTT,TRBD2,TRBJ2-3,TRBV7-3,many
CASSLVTSGTNEQFF,TGCGCCAGCAGCTTGGTTACTAGCGGGACGAATGAGCAGTTCTTC,TRBD2,TRBJ2-1,TRBV5-1,many
CASRLTPGFWTGANVLTF,TGTGCCAGCAGACTAACTCCGGGGTTCTGGACTGGGGCCAACGTCCTGACTTTC,.,TRBJ2-6,TRBV2,many
CASSRLGAGTDTQYF,TGTGCCAGCAGCCGTTTAGGGGCGGGCACAGATACGCAGTATTTT,.,TRBJ2-3,TRBV12-3/TRBV12-4,many
CASRPTVMDGYTF,TGTGCCAGCAGGCCGACCGTTATGGATGGCTACACCTTC,.,TRBJ1-2,TRBV7-9,many
CASSSFSGTHYNEQFF,TGTGCCAGCAGCTCCTTTAGCGGGACACACTACAATGAGCAGTTCTTC,TRBD2,TRBJ2-1,TRBV5-4,many
CASSSVLKRPREFF,TGTGCCAGCAGCAGCGTTCTGAAGAGGCCGCGGGAGTTCTTC,.,TRBJ2-1,TRBV27,many
CASSPLGYGSDTQYF,TGTGCCAGCTCACCTTTAGGGTATGGCTCAGATACGCAGTATTTT,.,TRBJ2-3,TRBV18,few
CSASARTSGTYEQYF,TGCAGTGCGAGTGCCCGTACTAGCGGAACCTACGAGCAGTACTTC,TRBD2,TRBJ2-7,TRBV20-1,many
CASSQGLALGDTQYF,TGTGCCAGCAGCCAGGGACTAGCCCTAGGAGATACGCAGTATTTT,TRBD2,TRBJ2-3,TRBV7-3,many
CASSLNCGGSGRRRETQYF,TGTGCCAGCAGCTTAAATTGCGGGGGTAGCGGGAGAAGGAGGGAGACCCAGTACTTC,TRBD2,TRBJ2-5,TRBV7-3,many
CASSLGQPSSYEQYF,TGTGCCAGCAGCCTGGGACAGCCTAGCTCCTACGAGCAGTACTTC,TRBD1,TRBJ2-7,TRBV6-1,many
CASSLWTGGGAFF,TGTGCCAGCAGTTTATGGACCGGGGGGGGAGCTTTCTTT,.,TRBJ1-1,TRBV27,many
CASSLAVPRRGFGTDTQYF,TGCGCCAGCAGCTTGGCGGTACCCAGACGGGGTTTCGGCACAGATACGCAGTATTTT,.,TRBJ2-3,TRBV5-1,many
CAVRASGPDTQYF,TGTGCCGTGCGGGCTAGCGGACCAGATACGCAGTATTTT,TRBD2,TRBJ2-3,TRBV7-9,many
CASSYLLGTEQPQHF,TGCGCCAGCAGCTACCTTCTCGGGACGGAGCAGCCCCAGCATTTT,.,TRBJ1-5,TRBV4-1,many
CASSTPVWGHDSYEQYF,TGTGCCAGCAGTACCCCGGTGTGGGGTCACGACTCCTACGAGCAGTACTTC,.,TRBJ2-7,TRBV28,.
CASSLAMAGGDEQFF,TGCGCCAGCAGCTTGGCCATGGCGGGAGGAGATGAGCAGTTCTTC,TRBD2,TRBJ2-1,TRBV5-1,many
CAIRALAGTYEQYF,TGTGCCATCAGGGCTCTAGCGGGAACCTACGAGCAGTACTTC,TRBD2,TRBJ2-7,TRBV10-3,many
CATKGQGNSPLHF,TGTGCCACCAAGGGACAGGGAAATTCACCCCTCCACTTT,TRBD1,TRBJ1-6,TRBV7-9,many
CASSVSGAGGRLNQPQHF,TGTGCCAGCAGCGTATCCGGTGCCGGAGGGAGATTGAATCAGCCCCAGCATTTT,.,TRBJ1-5,TRBV9,many
CASSFMGGGLQETQYF,TGCGCCAGCAGCTTTATGGGCGGGGGCCTCCAAGAGACCCAGTACTTC,.,TRBJ2-5,TRBV5-1,many
CASSLRETQYF,TGTGCCAGCAGTTTAAGGGAGACCCAGTACTTC,.,TRBJ2-5,TRBV12-3/TRBV12-4,many
CARSGPRTGHEQFF,TGTGCCAGAAGCGGCCCCCGGACAGGGCACGAGCAGTTCTTC,TRBD1,TRBJ2-1,TRBV5-3,few
CASSLSGGAYEQYF,TGTGCCAGCAGCCTGAGCGGGGGCGCCTACGAGCAGTACTTC,TRBD2,TRBJ2-7,TRBV3-1,many
CASSLAPGSYNEQFF,TGCGCCAGCAGCTTGGCCCCCGGCTCCTACAATGAGCAGTTCTTC,.,TRBJ2-1,TRBV5-1,many
CASSPAGHPGNEQFF,TGTGCCAGCAGCCCCGCGGGGCACCCGGGGAATGAGCAGTTCTTC,.,TRBJ2-1,TRBV7-6,many
CSATDRGIPGDEQFF,TGCAGTGCTACGGACAGGGGGATCCCTGGGGATGAGCAGTTCTTC,TRBD1,TRBJ2-1,TRBV20-1,many
CASSEARNTGELFF,TGTGCCAGCAGCGAAGCACGGAACACCGGGGAGCTGTTTTTT,.,TRBJ2-2,TRBV12-3/TRBV12-4,many
CASSLPREAMAHGYTF,TGTGCCAGCAGTTTGCCCCGGGAAGCTATGGCCCATGGCTACACCTTC,.,TRBJ1-2,TRBV12-3/TRBV12-4,few
CASRWASGTYEQYF,TGTGCCAGCCGGTGGGCGTCAGGGACCTACGAGCAGTACTTC,.,TRBJ2-7,TRBV18,once
CASSWADPKGTYGYTF,TGTGCCAGCAGTTGGGCTGATCCGAAAGGGACCTATGGCTACACCTTC,.,TRBJ1-2,TRBV6-2/TRBV6-3,many
CASSAGQWYYGYTF,TGTGCCAGCAGTGCGGGACAGTGGTACTATGGCTACACCTTC,TRBD1,TRBJ1-2,TRBV12-3/TRBV12-4,many
CASSPSGQANYGYTF,TGTGCCAGCAGCCCCTCGGGGCAGGCTAACTATGGCTACACCTTC,.,TRBJ1-2,TRBV9,many
CSVGDDRAQETQYF,TGCAGCGTGGGGGATGACAGGGCCCAAGAGACCCAGTACTTC,TRBD1,TRBJ2-5,TRBV29-1,many
CASSVAFQGYEQFF,TGTGCCAGCAGCGTAGCTTTCCAGGGGTATGAGCAGTTCTTC,.,TRBJ2-1,TRBV9,many
CASSPGTNSPLHF,TGTGCCAGCAGCCCCGGGACAAATTCACCCCTCCACTTT,.,TRBJ1-6,TRBV5-6,many
CASSRTTGDYGYTF,TGCGCCAGCAGCCGCACTACAGGTGACTATGGCTACACCTTC,.,TRBJ1-2,TRBV4-1,many
CASSLLAGPETQYF,TGTGCCAGCAGTCTCCTAGCGGGGCCAGAGACCCAGTACTTC,TRBD2,TRBJ2-5,TRBV12-3/TRBV12-4,few
CASSDSTRHGYTF,TGTGCCAGCAGTGACTCGACCAGGCATGGCTACACCTTC,.,TRBJ1-2,TRBV6-4,.
CASSHFGSGIETQYF,TGTGCCAGCAGCCACTTCGGTAGCGGGATAGAGACCCAGTACTTC,TRBD2,TRBJ2-5,TRBV3-1,many
CASTLRQSAGNTIYF,TGTGCCAGCACCCTGAGACAGTCTGCGGGAAACACCATATATTTT,.,TRBJ1-3,TRBV28,many